This TCR beta chain appears in the sequencing data of a study of T cells after yellow fever vaccination. On the study more broadly: When fractions had low cell numbers, they were prepared with SMART-Seq v4 Ultra Low Input. Overall study results and limits: Only a small proportion of the clonotypes turned up in both the CD4 and the CD8 compartments, likely arising from convergent recombination. The study re-detected most primary-vaccination clones after the booster (around 96% CD4, 85% to 90% CD8).

Remarks on this clonotype: The antigen is unknown.

Universal primer sites and UMIs were introduced during 5'RACE template-switching synthesis of TCR cDNA. TCRdb re-called the 5' RACE reads with MiXCR, one entry per CDR3 protein. The data contain roughly 340,000 distinct CDR3 sequences, approximately 4% of them singletons. The sequence derives from a man younger than 35 who received the YFV17D yellow fever vaccine. Source: PBMCs, taken 5 days after the yellow fever booster vaccination.

This CDR3 is CASSFDYNEQFF. CDR3 DNA: TGTGCCAGCAGCTTTGACTACAATGAGCAGTTCTTC. The genes are TRBV9 and TRBJ2-1, with D unclear. V lost 4 bases to trimming and J lost 3 bases, with 5 bases between them. CDR1 and CDR2 (germline): SGDLS, YYNGEE. The CDR3 has 12 residues.